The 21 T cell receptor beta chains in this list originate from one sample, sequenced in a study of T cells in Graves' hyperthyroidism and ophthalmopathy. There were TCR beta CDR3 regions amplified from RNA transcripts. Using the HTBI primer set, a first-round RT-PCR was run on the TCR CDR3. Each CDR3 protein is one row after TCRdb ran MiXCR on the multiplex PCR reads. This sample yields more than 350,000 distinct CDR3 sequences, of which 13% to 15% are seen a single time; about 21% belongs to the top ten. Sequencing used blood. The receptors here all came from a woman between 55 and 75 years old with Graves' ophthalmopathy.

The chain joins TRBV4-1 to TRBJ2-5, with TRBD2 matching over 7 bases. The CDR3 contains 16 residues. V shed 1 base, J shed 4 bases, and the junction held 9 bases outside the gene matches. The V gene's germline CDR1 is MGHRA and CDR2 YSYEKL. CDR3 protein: CASSQVWGGEGETQYF. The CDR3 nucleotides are TGCGCCAGCAGCCAAGTTTGGGGGGGGGAAGGAGAGACCCAGTACTTC.

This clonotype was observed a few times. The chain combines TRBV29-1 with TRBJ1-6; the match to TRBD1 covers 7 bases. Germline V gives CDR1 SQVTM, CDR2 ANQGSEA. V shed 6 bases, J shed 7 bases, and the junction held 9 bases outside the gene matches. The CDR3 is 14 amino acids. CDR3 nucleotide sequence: TGCAGCGTCCGGGACAGCCCTTGGAATTCACCCCTCCACTTT. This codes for CSVRDSPWNSPLHF.

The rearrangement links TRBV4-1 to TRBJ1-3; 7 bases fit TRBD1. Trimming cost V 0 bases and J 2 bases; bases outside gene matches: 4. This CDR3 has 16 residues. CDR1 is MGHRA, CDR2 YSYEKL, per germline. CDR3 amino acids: CASSQDRGITGNTIYF. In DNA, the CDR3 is TGCGCCAGCAGCCAAGACAGGGGGATAACTGGAAACACCATATATTTT.

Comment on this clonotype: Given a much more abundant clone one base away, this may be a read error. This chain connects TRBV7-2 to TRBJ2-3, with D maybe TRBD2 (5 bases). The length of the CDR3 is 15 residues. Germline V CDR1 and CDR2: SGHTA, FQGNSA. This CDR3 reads CACSLNSVSTDTQYF. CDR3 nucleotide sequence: TGTGCCTGCAGCTTAAATAGCGTGAGCACAGATACGCAGTATTTT.

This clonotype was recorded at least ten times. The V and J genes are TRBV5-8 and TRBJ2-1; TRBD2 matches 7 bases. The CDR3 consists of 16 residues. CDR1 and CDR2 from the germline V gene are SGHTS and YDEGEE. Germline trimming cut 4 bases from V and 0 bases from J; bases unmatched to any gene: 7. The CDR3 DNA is TGTGCCAGCAGCCGACTAGCTCTACTCTCCTACAATGAGCAGTTCTTC. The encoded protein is CASSRLALLSYNEQFF.

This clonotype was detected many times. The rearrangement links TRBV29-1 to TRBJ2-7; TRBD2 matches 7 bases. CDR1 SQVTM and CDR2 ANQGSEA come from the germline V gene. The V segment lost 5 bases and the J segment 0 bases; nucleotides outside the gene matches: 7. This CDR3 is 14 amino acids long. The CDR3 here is CSVRGLVPSYEQYF. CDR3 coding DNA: TGCAGCGTTAGAGGACTAGTCCCCTCCTACGAGCAGTACTTC.

The CDR3 reads CASSPTGGVQPQHF. The CDR3 DNA reads TGTGCCAGCAGCCCCACCGGGGGCGTTCAGCCCCAGCATTTT. J is TRBJ1-5 and V is TRBV4-2, with D possibly matching TRBD1 (6 bases). This CDR3 has 14 amino acids. V shed 4 bases and J shed 6 bases, with 13 bases lying between them. Germline CDR1 and CDR2: LGHNA and YNFKEQ.

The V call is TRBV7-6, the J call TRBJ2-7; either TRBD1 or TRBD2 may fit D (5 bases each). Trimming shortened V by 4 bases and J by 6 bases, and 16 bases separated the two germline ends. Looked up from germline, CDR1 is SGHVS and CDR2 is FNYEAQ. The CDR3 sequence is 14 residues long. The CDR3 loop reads CASSSYGAAGEQYF. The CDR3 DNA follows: TGTGCCAGCAGCTCCTACGGGGCGGCAGGCGAGCAGTACTTC.

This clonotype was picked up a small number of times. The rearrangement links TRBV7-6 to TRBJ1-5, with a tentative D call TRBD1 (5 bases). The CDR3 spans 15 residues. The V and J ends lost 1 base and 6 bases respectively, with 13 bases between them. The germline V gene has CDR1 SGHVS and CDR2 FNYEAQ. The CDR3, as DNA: TGTGCCAGCAGCTTAGAACCTCAGGGTGGTCAGCCCCAGCATTTT. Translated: CASSLEPQGGQPQHF.

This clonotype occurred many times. The CDR3: CAWSVGGARETQYF. The CDR3 bases are TGTGCCTGGAGTGTCGGGGGGGCCCGAGAGACCCAGTACTTC. This sequence joins TRBV30 and TRBJ2-5; the match to TRBD2 covers 8 bases. The CDR3 runs 14 residues. The germline V gene has CDR1 GTSNPN and CDR2 SVGIG (reference sequence). V shed 0 bases and J 4 bases; nucleotides not matched to a gene: 4. The full variable domain, with the rest looked up from reference TRBV30 and TRBJ2-5, is SQTIHQWPATLVQPVGSPLSLECTVEGTSNPNLYWYRQAAGRGLQLLFYSVGIGQISSEVPQNLSASRPQDRQFILSSKKLLLSDSGFYLCAWSVGGARETQYFGPGTRLLVL.

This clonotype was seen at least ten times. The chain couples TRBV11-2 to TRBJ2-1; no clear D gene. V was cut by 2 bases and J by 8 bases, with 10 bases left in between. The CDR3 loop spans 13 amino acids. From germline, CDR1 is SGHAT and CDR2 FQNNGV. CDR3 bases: TGTGCCAGCAGCTTATGGGATCGAGATGAGCAGTTCTTC. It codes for CASSLWDRDEQFF. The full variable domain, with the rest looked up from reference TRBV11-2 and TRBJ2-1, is EAGVAQSPRYKIIEKRQSVAFWCNPISGHATLYWYQQILGQGPKLLIQFQNNGVVDDSQLPKDRFSAERLKGVDSTLKIQPAKLEDSAVYLCASSLWDRDEQFFGPGTRLTVL.

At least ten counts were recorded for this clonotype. CDR3 sequence: CASSGIAGGLGETQYF. The CDR3 DNA is TGTGCCAGCAGTGGGATAGCGGGAGGCCTTGGGGAGACCCAGTACTTC. V usage is TRBV2 and J usage is TRBJ2-5; 10 nucleotides align to TRBD2. The V gene's germline CDR1 is SNHLY and CDR2 FYNNEI. The CDR3 totals 16 residues. Trimming took 4 bases from V and 5 from J; bases not matched to a gene: 10.

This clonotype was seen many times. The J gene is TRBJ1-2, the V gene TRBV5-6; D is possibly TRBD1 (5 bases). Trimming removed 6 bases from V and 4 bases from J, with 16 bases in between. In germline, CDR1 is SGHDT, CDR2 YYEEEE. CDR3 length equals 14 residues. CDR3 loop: CASTTGGSGYGYTF. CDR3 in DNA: TGTGCCAGCACCACCGGGGGATCCGGCTATGGCTACACCTTC.

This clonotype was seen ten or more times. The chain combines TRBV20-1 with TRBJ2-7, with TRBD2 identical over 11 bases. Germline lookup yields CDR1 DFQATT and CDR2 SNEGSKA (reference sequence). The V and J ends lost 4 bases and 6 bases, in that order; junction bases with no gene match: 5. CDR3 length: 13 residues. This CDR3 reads CSAIAGGRGEQYF. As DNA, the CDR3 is TGCAGTGCTATAGCGGGAGGGAGGGGCGAGCAGTACTTC.

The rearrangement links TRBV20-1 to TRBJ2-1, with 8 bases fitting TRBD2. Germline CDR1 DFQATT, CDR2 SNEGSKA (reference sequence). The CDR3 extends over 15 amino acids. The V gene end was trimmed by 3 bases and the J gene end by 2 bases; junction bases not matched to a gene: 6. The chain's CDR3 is CSARIGRAPYNEQFF. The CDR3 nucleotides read TGCAGTGCTAGGATCGGGAGGGCCCCCTACAATGAGCAGTTCTTC.

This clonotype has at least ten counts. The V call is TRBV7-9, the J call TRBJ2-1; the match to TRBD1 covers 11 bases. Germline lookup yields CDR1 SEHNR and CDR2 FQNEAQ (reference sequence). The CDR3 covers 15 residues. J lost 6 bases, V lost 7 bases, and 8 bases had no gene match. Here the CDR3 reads CASNPSGTGGNEQFF. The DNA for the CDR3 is TGTGCCAGCAACCCGAGTGGGACAGGGGGCAATGAGCAGTTCTTC. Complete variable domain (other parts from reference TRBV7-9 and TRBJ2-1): DTGVSQNPRHKITKRGQNVTFRCDPISEHNRLYWYRQTLGQGPEFLTYFQNEAQLEKSRLLSDRFSAERPKGSFSTLEIQRTEQGDSAMYLCASNPSGTGGNEQFFGPGTRLTVL.

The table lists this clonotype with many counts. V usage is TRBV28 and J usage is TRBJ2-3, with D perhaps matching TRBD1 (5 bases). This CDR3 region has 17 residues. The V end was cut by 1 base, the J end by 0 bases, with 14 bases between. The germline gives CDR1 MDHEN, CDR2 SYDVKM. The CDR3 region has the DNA TGTGCCAGCAGTTTATCCCCCGACAGCCTCAGCACAGATACGCAGTATTTT. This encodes CASSLSPDSLSTDTQYF.

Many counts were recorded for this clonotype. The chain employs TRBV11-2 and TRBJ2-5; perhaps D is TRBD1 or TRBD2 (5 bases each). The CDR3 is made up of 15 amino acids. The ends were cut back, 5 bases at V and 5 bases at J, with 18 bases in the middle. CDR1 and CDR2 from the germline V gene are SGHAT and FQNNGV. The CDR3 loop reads CASSPLGEKGETQYF. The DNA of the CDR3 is TGTGCCAGCAGCCCGTTGGGGGAGAAGGGCGAGACCCAGTACTTC.

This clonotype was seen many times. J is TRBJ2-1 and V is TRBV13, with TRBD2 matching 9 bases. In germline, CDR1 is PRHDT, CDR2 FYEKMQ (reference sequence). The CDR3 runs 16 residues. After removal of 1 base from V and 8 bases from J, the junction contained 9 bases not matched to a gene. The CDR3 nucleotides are TGTGCCAGCAGCTTAGCCGCGGGAGGGCCCGTGGATGAGCAGTTCTTC. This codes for CASSLAAGGPVDEQFF.

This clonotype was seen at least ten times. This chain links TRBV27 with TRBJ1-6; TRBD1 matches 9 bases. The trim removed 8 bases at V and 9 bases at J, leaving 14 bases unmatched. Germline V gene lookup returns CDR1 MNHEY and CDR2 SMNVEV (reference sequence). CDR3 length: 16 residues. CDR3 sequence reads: CASAPRPDRGISPLHF. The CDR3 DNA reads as TGTGCCAGCGCCCCTCGGCCGGACAGGGGAATTTCACCCCTCCACTTT.

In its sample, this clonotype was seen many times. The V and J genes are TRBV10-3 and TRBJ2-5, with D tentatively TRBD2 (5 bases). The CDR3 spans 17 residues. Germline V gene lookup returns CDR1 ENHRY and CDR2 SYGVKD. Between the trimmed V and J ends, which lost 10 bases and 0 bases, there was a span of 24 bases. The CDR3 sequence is CANPGETNEKNQETQYF. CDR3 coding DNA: TGTGCCAACCCTGGGGAGACTAACGAAAAGAACCAAGAGACCCAGTACTTC.